These 11 T cell receptor beta chains share one sample of origin, sequenced in a study of radiotherapy plus CTLA-4 blockade in lung cancer. The table came from immunoSEQ multiplex PCR; TCRdb's copy has only in-frame clones and leaves some out. The table lists some 66,000 clones, around 83% of them singletons. The sequencing used peripheral blood, collected from a patient treated with radiotherapy plus ipilimumab. The receptors were gathered from a human donor with non-small cell lung cancer who had a partial response to radiotherapy plus ipilimumab.

The chain couples TRBV20-1 to TRBJ2-3; D is undetermined. Germline CDR1 DFQATT, CDR2 SNEGSKA (reference sequence). The CDR3 has 11 residues. Deletions cut 5 bases from V and 3 bases from J, with 6 bases between. CDR3 sequence: CSAGQTDTQYF. The CDR3 DNA reads as TGCAGTGCTGGGCAGACAGATACGCAGTATTTT.

The V and J genes are TRBV27 and TRBJ2-1, with TRBD2 matching 9 bases. Trimming removed 2 bases from V and 4 bases from J; junction bases left unmatched: 3. The CDR3 consists of 15 residues. Germline V gene sequence: CDR1 MNHEY, CDR2 SMNVEV (reference sequence). This chain's CDR3 is CASSLVAGGYNEQFF. Here the CDR3 DNA reads TGTGCCAGCAGTTTAGTGGCGGGAGGGTACAATGAGCAGTTCTTC.

V gene TRBV9 combines with J gene TRBJ1-2; D is unresolved. Trimming left V 4 bases short and J 4 bases short, with 17 bases between. Germline V lookup: CDR1 SGDLS, CDR2 YYNGEE. The CDR3 covers 15 residues. Here the CDR3 reads CASSRTGSQTYGYTF. The CDR3 DNA follows: TGTGCCAGCAGCCGAACCGGGTCGCAAACCTATGGCTACACCTTC.

V is TRBV11-2 and J is TRBJ1-2; D is possibly TRBD1 (5 bases). This CDR3 contains 14 residues. Deletions cut 1 base from V and 5 bases from J, with 11 bases between. From germline, CDR1 is SGHAT and CDR2 FQNNGV. The CDR3 region has the DNA TGTGCCAGCAGCTTAGTCGGGGGTTTGTATGGCTACACCTTC. It encodes CASSLVGGLYGYTF.

V and J are TRBV7-2 and TRBJ2-1; D is undetermined. The germline V gene encodes CDR1 SGHTA and CDR2 FQGNSA. This CDR3 region has 12 residues. Deletions cut 0 bases from V and 8 bases from J, with 5 bases between. The CDR3 nucleotides are TGTGCCAGCAGCTTAGCTAGAGATGAGCAGTTCTTC. It translates to CASSLARDEQFF.

The genes are TRBV5-1 and TRBJ2-1, with TRBD2 matching 9 bases. Germline V CDR1 and CDR2: SGHRS, YFSETQ. Losses at the gene ends were 1 base for V and 0 bases for J; bases not matched to a gene: 2. The CDR3 contains 16 residues. The CDR3 nucleotides read TGCGCCAGCAGCTTGCTAGCGGGGAGCTCCTACAATGAGCAGTTCTTC. It yields the protein CASSLLAGSSYNEQFF. The variable domain in full, with the rest retrieved from reference TRBV5-1 and TRBJ2-1, is KAGVTQTPRYLIKTRGQQVTLSCSPISGHRSVSWYQQTPGQGLQFLFEYFSETQRNKGNFPGRFSGRQFSNSRSEMNVSTLELGDSALYLCASSLLAGSSYNEQFFGPGTRLTVL.

The chain links TRBV5-6 to TRBJ2-3, with 10 bases aligning to TRBD1. From germline, CDR1 is SGHDT and CDR2 YYEEEE. Trimming removed 4 bases from V and 2 bases from J; junction bases left unmatched: 7. The CDR3 totals 16 residues. CDR3 in DNA: TGTGCCAGCAGCCTACGGACAGGGGGACTCACAGATACGCAGTATTTT. This translates into CASSLRTGGLTDTQYF.

The chain combines TRBV7-9 with TRBJ2-3; 12 nucleotides line up with TRBD1. CDR1 SEHNR and CDR2 FQNEAQ come from the germline V gene (reference sequence). The CDR3 is 16 residues long. Trimming removed 5 bases from V and 5 bases from J; junction bases left unmatched: 8. The chain's CDR3 is CASSLYRDRGRDTQYF. CDR3 DNA sequence: TGTGCCAGCAGCCTGTACCGGGACAGGGGGCGAGATACGCAGTATTTT. Looking up the rest from reference TRBV7-9 and TRBJ2-3 gives the full variable domain: DTGVSQNPRHKITKRGQNVTFRCDPISEHNRLYWYRQTLGQGPEFLTYFQNEAQLEKSRLLSDRFSAERPKGSFSTLEIQRTEQGDSAMYLCASSLYRDRGRDTQYFGPGTRLTVL.

This clone has a count of ten or more. This chain links TRBV15 with TRBJ1-5; 8 bases match TRBD1. CDR3 length: 15 amino acids. The V segment lost 5 bases and the J segment 6 bases; nucleotides outside the gene matches: 9. Per the germline V gene, CDR1 is LNHNV and CDR2 is YYDKDF (reference sequence). CDR3 sequence: CATSGAQGAIQPQHF. For the CDR3, the DNA is TGTGCCACCAGCGGAGCGCAGGGGGCGATTCAGCCCCAGCATTTT.

The chain links TRBV15 to TRBJ2-2; 7 bases are a match to TRBD1. Germline CDR1 reads LNHNV; CDR2 reads YYDKDF (reference sequence). Germline trimming cut 0 bases from V and 5 bases from J; bases unmatched to any gene: 3. This CDR3 region has 15 residues. In DNA, the CDR3 is TGTGCCACCAGCAGAGAGGTACAGGGGACCGGGGAGCTGTTTTTT. Translated, it gives CATSREVQGTGELFF. Drawing the rest from reference TRBV15 and TRBJ2-2, the complete variable domain is DAMVIQNPRYQVTQFGKPVTLSCSQTLNHNVMYWYQQKSSQAPKLLFHYYDKDFNNEADTPDNFQSRRPNTSFCFLDIRSPGLGDTAMYLCATSREVQGTGELFFGEGSRLTVL.

Worth noting for this clone: Within the sample, other DNA sequences also encode this same CDR3. This chain joins TRBV9 and TRBJ2-1; TRBD2 aligns across 8 bases. This CDR3 contains 15 residues. The germline V gene has CDR1 SGDLS and CDR2 YYNGEE. The ends lost 2 bases at V and 4 bases at J; junction bases unmatched: 5. The CDR3 DNA reads TGTGCCAGCAGCGTCAGACTAGCGAATTACAATGAGCAGTTCTTC. Its protein product is CASSVRLANYNEQFF.